This section outlines one T cell receptor beta chain sequence together with its context. Since the CDR3 does not end with the conserved phenylalanine or tryptophan, this likely comes from a read error. With 2 bases removed from V and 7 bases from J, the gap between germline ends came to 14 bases. CDR1 is DFQATT and CDR2 is SNEGSKA in the germline V gene (reference sequence). CDR3 size: 14 residues. This specimen comes from a study of T cells in Graves' hyperthyroidism and ophthalmopathy. Amplification of TCR beta CDR3 regions was performed using RNA transcripts as template. HTBI primers were used for first-round RT-PCR of the TCR CDR3. Using its own MiXCR run on the multiplex PCR reads, TCRdb lists one record per CDR3 protein. The sample shows around 280,000 distinct CDR3 sequences, 10% to 15% of them seen only once.

This chain links TRBV20-1 with TRBJ2-2; D is possibly TRBD1 (6 bases). The sequence came from a woman in her twenties or thirties with Graves' hyperthyroidism that later progressed to Graves' ophthalmopathy. Sample: blood. CDR3 sequence: CSARPGTQNGELFL. In DNA form, the CDR3 reads TGCAGTGCTAGACCTGGGACACAAAACGGGGAGCTGTTTCTT.